The sequence of this T cell receptor beta chain was determined in a study of cytomegalovirus exposure and HLA in healthy donors. With 60 Vbeta and 13 Jbeta primers, the PCR was carried out. Method: immunoSEQ multiplex PCR; TCRdb's copy keeps in-frame clones and lacks some. The sample yields approximately 240,000 clones, 82% seen once. Germline CDR1 SEHNR, CDR2 FQNEAQ (reference sequence). This CDR3 comprises 18 residues. After removal of 1 base from V and 1 base from J, the junction contained 5 bases not matched to a gene. The sample comprised PBMCs. The chain employs TRBV7-9 and TRBJ2-3, with 13 bases fitting TRBD2. This sequence originates from a woman aged 40 to 49 in good health and CMV-seropositive. The CDR3 DNA sequence: TGTGCCAGCAGCTTAGGGACTAGCGGGAGTCGTCGCACAGATACGCAGTATTTT. It codes for CASSLGTSGSRRTDTQYF.